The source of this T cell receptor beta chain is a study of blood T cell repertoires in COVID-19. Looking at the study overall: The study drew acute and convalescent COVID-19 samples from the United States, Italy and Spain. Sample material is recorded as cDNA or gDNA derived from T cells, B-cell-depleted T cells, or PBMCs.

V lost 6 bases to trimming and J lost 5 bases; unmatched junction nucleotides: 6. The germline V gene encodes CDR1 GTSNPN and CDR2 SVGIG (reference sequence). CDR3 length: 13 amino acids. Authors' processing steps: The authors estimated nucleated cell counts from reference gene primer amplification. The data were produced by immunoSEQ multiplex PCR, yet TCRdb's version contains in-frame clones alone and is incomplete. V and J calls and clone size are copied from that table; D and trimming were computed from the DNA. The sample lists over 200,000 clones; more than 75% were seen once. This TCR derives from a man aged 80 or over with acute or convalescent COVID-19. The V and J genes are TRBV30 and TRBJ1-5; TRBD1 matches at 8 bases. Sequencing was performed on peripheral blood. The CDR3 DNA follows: TGTGCCTGTAGTACAGGGGGTTATCAGCCCCAGCATTTT. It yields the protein CACSTGGYQPQHF.